This passage covers 12 T cell receptor beta chains from one sample sequenced in a study of blood T cell repertoires in COVID-19. TCRdb's table, derived via immunoSEQ multiplex PCR, lists solely in-frame clones and lacks some. In the table there are roughly 140,000 clones, roughly 90% of which are singletons. The sequenced sample was peripheral blood. The receptors derive from a man between 45 and 60 years old with active or convalescent COVID-19.

This clone was detected only a few times. V and J are TRBV29-1 and TRBJ2-7; perhaps TRBD2 as D (5 bases). V was pared by 5 bases and J by 2 bases, with 10 bases between. Per the germline V gene, CDR1 is SQVTM and CDR2 is ANQGSEA. This CDR3 is built from 12 residues. In DNA form, the CDR3 reads TGCAGCGTTCAACCCGGGACCTACGAGCAGTACTTC. Translation gives CSVQPGTYEQYF.

The J gene is TRBJ1-1, the V gene TRBV7-3; D call uncertain. Germline CDR1 SGHTA, CDR2 FQGTGA. The CDR3 spans 13 residues. V was pared by 2 bases and J by 6 bases, with 10 bases between. CDR3 coding DNA: TGTGCCAGCAGCTTATCGGGTGTGGCTGAAGCTTTCTTT. This translates into CASSLSGVAEAFF.

This clone was seen a handful of times. The rearrangement uses TRBV28 and TRBJ2-1; TRBD1 matches 7 bases. Germline V gene data show CDR1 as MDHEN and CDR2 as SYDVKM. Trimming removed 2 bases from V and 5 bases from J; junction bases left unmatched: 3. The CDR3 spans 14 residues. The CDR3 nucleotides read TGTGCCAGCAGTTTAGGGACAGCAAACAATGAGCAGTTCTTC. The encoded protein is CASSLGTANNEQFF.

The rearrangement joins TRBV6-6 to TRBJ1-6; maybe TRBD1 (5 bases). There are 16 residues in the CDR3. V lost 6 bases and J 4 bases, leaving 16 bases between the germline ends. Germline V gene sequence: CDR1 MNHNY, CDR2 SVGAGI (reference sequence). Here the CDR3 reads CASRPGSPSYNSPLHF. Written as DNA, the CDR3 is TGTGCCAGCAGGCCAGGGTCCCCCTCTTATAATTCACCCCTCCACTTT.

This chain connects TRBV28 to TRBJ1-1; possible D gene TRBD1, 6 bases. Germline V lookup: CDR1 MDHEN, CDR2 SYDVKM. V dropped 5 bases and J dropped 1 base, with 14 bases sitting between them. The CDR3 length is 15 residues. CDR3 protein: CASSTGGRTNTEAFF. DNA for the CDR3: TGTGCCAGCAGTACCGGGGGGCGCACGAACACTGAAGCTTTCTTT.

A remark on this clone: Other DNA sequences in the same sample also yield this CDR3. The gene calls are TRBV5-1 and TRBJ1-2; D is perhaps TRBD1 (6 bases). Trimming stripped 4 bases from V and 2 bases from J, with 9 bases between. The CDR3 length is 13 residues. Germline V gene data show CDR1 as SGHRS and CDR2 as YFSETQ. The CDR3 region is CASSETGNYGYTF. In DNA, the CDR3 is TGCGCCAGCAGCGAGACAGGAAACTATGGCTACACCTTC.

This rearrangement joins TRBV29-1 to TRBJ2-7, with 8 nucleotides matching TRBD2. This CDR3 spans 13 amino acids. The V gene end was trimmed by 7 bases and the J gene end by 0 bases; junction bases not matched to a gene: 5. Germline loops: CDR1 SQVTM, CDR2 ANQGSEA. The CDR3 loop is CSAHSGNSYEQYF. The CDR3 coding sequence is TGCAGCGCCCATAGCGGGAACTCCTACGAGCAGTACTTC.

CDR3 coding DNA: TGTGCCAGCAGTGACAGGGTTTGGAGAAACACCATATATTTT. This encodes CASSDRVWRNTIYF. The V call is TRBV2, the J call TRBJ1-3, with D possibly being TRBD1 (5 bases). Trimming shortened V by 3 bases and J by 5 bases, and 11 bases separated the two germline ends. CDR1 SNHLY and CDR2 FYNNEI come from the germline V gene. This CDR3 is 14 amino acids long.

The chain joins TRBV28 to TRBJ1-2; 7 bases map to TRBD1. From germline, CDR1 is MDHEN and CDR2 SYDVKM. V was pared by 6 bases and J by 4 bases, with 11 bases of the junction left unmatched. CDR3 length: 15 residues. In nucleotides, the CDR3 is TGTGCCAGCAGGCCACAGGGGCGGAATCTCTATGGCTACACCTTC. Protein: CASRPQGRNLYGYTF.

The genes are TRBV19 and TRBJ1-5, with D possibly TRBD1 on 6 matching bases. The germline V gene encodes CDR1 LNHDA and CDR2 SQIVND (reference sequence). Trimming left V 3 bases short and J 3 bases short, with 12 bases between. The CDR3 is 15 amino acids. CDR3 bases: TGTGCCAGTAGTATGAAGCAGGGGCACAATCAGCCCCAGCATTTT. This encodes CASSMKQGHNQPQHF.

The chain employs TRBV28 and TRBJ2-6; D call uncertain. This CDR3 contains 15 residues. Germline V lookup: CDR1 MDHEN, CDR2 SYDVKM. V was trimmed by 7 bases and J by 0 bases, leaving 10 bases between them. CDR3 in DNA: TGTGCCAGCACTCCCGTCAGCTCTGGGGCCAACGTCCTGACTTTC. It encodes CASTPVSSGANVLTF.

The J gene is TRBJ1-2, the V gene TRBV5-1, with 9 positions matching TRBD1. The CDR3 has 15 residues. The germline gives CDR1 SGHRS, CDR2 YFSETQ. V was pared by 4 bases and J by 4 bases, with 8 bases of the junction left unmatched. The CDR3 region is CASSAGQGARYGYTF. The DNA of the CDR3 is TGCGCCAGCAGCGCGGGACAGGGCGCTCGCTATGGCTACACCTTC.